The 7 T cell receptor beta chains in this list originate from one sample, sequenced in a study of cytomegalovirus exposure and HLA in healthy donors. The PCR was carried out with 60 Vbeta primers and 13 Jbeta primers. Libraries were prepared by immunoSEQ multiplex PCR; TCRdb keeps only in-frame clonotypes and omits some of them. This sample has 95,000 to 100,000 clones, with roughly 78% found just once. The sample was PBMCs. These receptors originate from a woman in her sixties in good health and CMV-seronegative.

This clone was picked up one time. The gene calls are TRBV2 and TRBJ1-5; D remains unclear. Trimming removed 7 bases from V and 0 bases from J, with 7 bases in between. Germline loops: CDR1 SNHLY, CDR2 FYNNEI. The CDR3 consists of 13 residues. The DNA of the CDR3 is TGTGCCAGCATGCGGGATAGCAATCAGCCCCAGCATTTT. Protein: CASMRDSNQPQHF. The full variable domain, in which reference TRBV2 and TRBJ1-5 provide the parts outside the CDR3, is EPEVTQTPSHQVTQMGQEVILRCVPISNHLYFYWYRQILGQKVEFLVSFYNNEISEKSEIFDDQFSVERPDGSNFTLKIRSTKLEDSAMYFCASMRDSNQPQHFGDGTRLSIL.

This clone turned up a few times. A junction end diverges from the germline sequence, so it may reflect a read error. The CDR3 nucleotides are TGTGCCACCAGTTTAGACAGGAATCAGCCCCAGCATTTT. Residues: CATSLDRNQPQHF. This sequence joins TRBV10-3 and TRBJ1-5, with a weak D call TRBD1 (6 bases). This CDR3 is 13 amino acids long. Germline lookup yields CDR1 ENHRY and CDR2 SYGVKD.

The chain combines TRBV29-1 with TRBJ2-3; 8 positions agree with TRBD2. CDR1 SQVTM and CDR2 ANQGSEA come from the germline V gene. CDR3 length: 14 amino acids. The V gene end was trimmed by 4 bases and the J gene end by 0 bases; junction bases not matched to a gene: 3. The CDR3 is CSVAGGPSTDTQYF. The CDR3 bases are TGCAGCGTTGCGGGAGGGCCTAGCACAGATACGCAGTATTTT.

The chain recombines TRBV4-1 with TRBJ2-5; 10 nucleotides line up with TRBD1. Trimming cost V 5 bases and J 2 bases; bases outside gene matches: 2. The CDR3 loop spans 14 amino acids. Germline loops: CDR1 MGHRA, CDR2 YSYEKL. The CDR3 DNA reads TGCGCCAGCAGCTGGGACAGGGGACAAGAGACCCAGTACTTC. It translates to CASSWDRGQETQYF.

This clone occurred once. The sample contains more than one DNA sequence encoding this CDR3. V and J are TRBV18 and TRBJ1-1, with D tentatively TRBD1 (5 bases). This CDR3 has 14 amino acids. Trimming took 2 bases from V and 1 from J, leaving 8 bases between them. CDR1 KGHSH and CDR2 LQKENI come from the germline V gene. The CDR3, as DNA: TGTGCCAGCTCACCATTCGACAGGAACACTGAAGCTTTCTTT. It yields the protein CASSPFDRNTEAFF.

Remarks on this clone: Sequence at one end of the junction differs from germline and may be a read error. The sample carries other DNA sequences with the same CDR3. The J gene is TRBJ2-7, the V gene TRBV2, with 7 bases lining up with TRBD2. Germline V lookup: CDR1 SNHLY, CDR2 FYNNEI. The CDR3 has 14 residues. The CDR3 is CASSESGGGYEQYF. The CDR3 nucleotides are TGTGCCAGCAGTGAATCTGGCGGGGGATACGAGCAGTACTTT.

The chain couples TRBV9 to TRBJ1-2; the D gene is possibly TRBD1 (6 bases). Trimming removed 3 bases from V and 1 base from J, with 19 bases in between. The V gene's germline CDR1 is SGDLS and CDR2 YYNGEE. This CDR3 comprises 17 residues. CDR3 in amino acids: CASSGTRDTRHNYGYTF. The CDR3 DNA sequence: TGTGCCAGCAGCGGGACCCGGGACACAAGACATAACTATGGCTACACCTTC.